This T cell receptor (beta chain) was sequenced for a study of T cell changes during pregnancy in multiple sclerosis. The V and J ends lost 6 bases and 8 bases, in that order; junction bases with no gene match: 9. Germline V lookup: CDR1 LNHDA, CDR2 SQIVND (reference sequence). The CDR3 loop spans 14 amino acids. Produced via immunoSEQ multiplex PCR; TCRdb's table is partial and in-frame only. The sample includes some 25,000 clones, about 88% of them seen just once. This clonotype originated in a female donor in good health, enrolled as a control in a pregnancy study. The chain uses TRBV19 and TRBJ1-1; 10 bases are shared with TRBD1. The specimen was CD4+ T cells from peripheral blood mononuclear cells, collected in the second trimester of pregnancy. The DNA of the CDR3 is TGTGCCAGTAGAGACCGGGACAGGGGCCTGGAAGCTTTCTTT. As protein: CASRDRDRGLEAFF. The complete variable domain, with remaining parts taken from reference TRBV19 and TRBJ1-1, reads DGGITQSPKYLFRKEGQNVTLSCEQNLNHDAMYWYRQDPGQGLRLIYYSQIVNDFQKGDIAEGYSVSREKKESFPLTVTSAQKNPTAFYLCASRDRDRGLEAFFGQGTRLTVV.